The present T cell receptor beta chain was sequenced within a study of cytomegalovirus exposure and HLA in healthy donors. Whole-study results and caveats: An analysis done earlier found most TCR beta V segments productive about 87% or about 30% of the time. The authors listed 150 to 200 TCR beta chains as cytomegalovirus-associated.

This CDR3 has 14 residues. The germline V gene has CDR1 PRHDT and CDR2 FYEKMQ (reference sequence). Losses at the gene ends were 5 bases for V and 5 bases for J; bases not matched to a gene: 4. As concerns this clone: Antigen unknown.

PCR was performed using 60 Vbeta and 13 Jbeta primers. Method: immunoSEQ multiplex PCR; TCRdb's copy keeps in-frame clones and lacks some. The table shows roughly 260,000 clones, with 84% occurring only once. The receptor was isolated from a woman aged 40 to 50 in good health and CMV-seropositive. The sequenced material came from PBMCs. The chain recombines TRBV13 with TRBJ2-5; TRBD2 matches at 11 bases. The CDR3 bases are TGTGCCAGCAGCCTAGCGGGGGGCCGGGAGACCCAGTACTTC. Residues: CASSLAGGRETQYF.